The rows below give T cell receptor beta chains drawn from one sample of a study of response to subunit inactivated influenza vaccine. MiXCR, applied by TCRdb to the RT-PCR reads, yields one record per CDR3 protein. The repertoire consists of about 780,000 distinct CDR3 sequences, with approximately 17% occurring once and the leading ten covering approximately 11%. Sample: PBMCs from blood, taken roughly 5 days after vaccination. The receptors were sampled from a man between 50 and 59 years old who received an inactivated influenza vaccine. Both conserved end residues are part of each CDR3. A D gene is named only where the DNA matches it firmly.

>TRBV15|TRBJ2-3|.
CATSRARGTDTQYF
>TRBV20-1|TRBJ2-3|.
CSASDVQGTTDTQYF
>TRBV7-2|TRBJ2-2|.
CASSLVQGFTGELFF
>TRBV12-3/TRBV12-4|TRBJ2-7|TRBD2
CASNSGGAYEQYF
>TRBV20-1|TRBJ2-1|TRBD1
CSARGVQGAYNEQFF
>TRBV11-2|TRBJ2-1|.
CASSPGIGGYNEQFF
>TRBV20-1|TRBJ2-1|TRBD2
CSASGRADNEQFF
>TRBV28|TRBJ2-7|.
CASSRFALGYEQYF
>TRBV7-8|TRBJ2-3|.
CASSLRAGLSTDTQYF
>TRBV11-2|TRBJ2-2|TRBD1
CASSDRDRAQSSGELFF
>TRBV6-2/TRBV6-3|TRBJ2-7|.
CASSFLDMASYEQYF
>TRBV5-1|TRBJ2-3|.
CASSPSGLGIDTQYF
>TRBV5-6|TRBJ2-1|.
CASSSLEHLINNEQFF
>TRBV4-3|TRBJ2-5|TRBD2
CASSQETSGRGEQETQYF
>TRBV20-1|TRBJ1-6|TRBD1
CSAETGRPLHF
>TRBV20-1|TRBJ1-5|.
CSAISTGNSQPQHF
>TRBV5-1|TRBJ1-1|TRBD1
CASSPRTGYTEAFF
>TRBV20-1|TRBJ2-7|.
CSAQGGYSYEQYF
>TRBV10-3|TRBJ1-6|.
CAISESSGYNSPLHF
>TRBV25-1|TRBJ2-5|.
CASSAVSGTQETQYF
>TRBV6-5|TRBJ2-1|.
CASSSPPGMGYNEQFF
>TRBV24-1|TRBJ2-5|TRBD1
CATSIRDRGQGETQYF
>TRBV29-1|TRBJ2-7|.
CSVGQLAGSEQYF
>TRBV7-2|TRBJ2-7|.
CASSRWGATPDEQYF
>TRBV20-1|TRBJ1-1|TRBD1
CSARADTGGLTEAFF
>TRBV20-1|TRBJ2-1|TRBD2
CSARDPGTNTYNEQFF